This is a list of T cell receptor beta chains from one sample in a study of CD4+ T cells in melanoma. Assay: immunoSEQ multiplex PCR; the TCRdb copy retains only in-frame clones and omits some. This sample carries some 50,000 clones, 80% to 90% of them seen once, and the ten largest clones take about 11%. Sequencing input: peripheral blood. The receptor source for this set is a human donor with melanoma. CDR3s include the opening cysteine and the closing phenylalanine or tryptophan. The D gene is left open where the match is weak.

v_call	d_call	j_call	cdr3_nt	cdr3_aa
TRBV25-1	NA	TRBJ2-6	TGTGCCAGCAGTCTTGGAATTGCTGGGGCCAACGTCCTGACTTTC	CASSLGIAGANVLTF
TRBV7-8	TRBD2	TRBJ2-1	TGTGCCAGCAGCTTAGCTCAGCGGGGGCGCTCCTACAATGAGCAGTTCTTC	CASSLAQRGRSYNEQFF
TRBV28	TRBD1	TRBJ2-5	TGTGCCAGCTATACAGGGGCACAAGAGACCCAGTACTTC	CASYTGAQETQYF
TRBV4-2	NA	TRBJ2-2	TGTGCCAGCAGCGGACCAAACACCGGGGAGCTGTTTTTT	CASSGPNTGELFF
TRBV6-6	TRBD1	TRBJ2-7	TGTGCCAGCAGCCGAGACAGGGACGAGCAGTACTTC	CASSRDRDEQYF
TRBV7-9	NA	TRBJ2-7	TGTGCCAGCAGCCTAAGCTTCTACGAGCAGTACTTC	CASSLSFYEQYF
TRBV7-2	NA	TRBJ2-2	TGTGCCAGCAGCGCTTTTTATCCTAACGGGGAGCTGTTTTTT	CASSAFYPNGELFF
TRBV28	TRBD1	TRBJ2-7	TGTGCCAGCAGTTCGGGACAGACCTACGAGCAGTACTTC	CASSSGQTYEQYF
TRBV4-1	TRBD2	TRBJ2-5	TGCGCCAGCAGAGAGACTAGCGGGGGCTGGGAGACCCAGTACTTC	CASRETSGGWETQYF
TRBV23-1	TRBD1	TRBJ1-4	TGCGCCAGCACTTCGACAGGGATCGAGTGTACTAATGAAAAACTGTTTTTT	CASTSTGIECTNEKLFF
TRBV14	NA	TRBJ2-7	TGTGCCAGCAGCCCGAGCTCCTACGAGCAGTACTTC	CASSPSSYEQYF
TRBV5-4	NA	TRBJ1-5	TGTGCCAGCAGTGGGTCCCCAGGGCAGGATCAGCCCCAGCATTTT	CASSGSPGQDQPQHF
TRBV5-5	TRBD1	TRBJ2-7	TGTGCCAGCAGCCCGAGACAGGGAAGGAACGAGCAGTACTTC	CASSPRQGRNEQYF
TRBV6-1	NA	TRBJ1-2	TGTGCCAGCAGTGAATATGACAGGAGTTACGATGGCTACACCTTC	CASSEYDRSYDGYTF
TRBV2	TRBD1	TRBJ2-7	TGTGCCAGCAGTTCGGGACAGCTCTACGAGCAGTACTTC	CASSSGQLYEQYF